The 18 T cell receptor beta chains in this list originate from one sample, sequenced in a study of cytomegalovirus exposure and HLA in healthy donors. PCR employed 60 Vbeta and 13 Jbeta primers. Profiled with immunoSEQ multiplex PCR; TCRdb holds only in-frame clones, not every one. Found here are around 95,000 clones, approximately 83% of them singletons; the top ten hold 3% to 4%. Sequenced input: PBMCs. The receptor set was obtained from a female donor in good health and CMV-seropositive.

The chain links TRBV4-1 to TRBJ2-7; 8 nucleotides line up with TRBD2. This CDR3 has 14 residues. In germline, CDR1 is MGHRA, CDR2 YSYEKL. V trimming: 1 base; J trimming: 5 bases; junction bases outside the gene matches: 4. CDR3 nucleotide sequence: TGCGCCAGCAGCCAAGGGGCGGGGGGCCACGAGCAGTACTTC. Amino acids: CASSQGAGGHEQYF.

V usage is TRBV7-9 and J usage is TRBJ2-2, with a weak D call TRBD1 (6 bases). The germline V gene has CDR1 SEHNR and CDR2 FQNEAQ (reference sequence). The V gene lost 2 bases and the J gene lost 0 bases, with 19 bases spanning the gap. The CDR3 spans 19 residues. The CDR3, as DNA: TGTGCCAGCAGCTTACCTATCAACCGGGACACCACGAACACCGGGGAGCTGTTTTTT. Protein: CASSLPINRDTTNTGELFF.

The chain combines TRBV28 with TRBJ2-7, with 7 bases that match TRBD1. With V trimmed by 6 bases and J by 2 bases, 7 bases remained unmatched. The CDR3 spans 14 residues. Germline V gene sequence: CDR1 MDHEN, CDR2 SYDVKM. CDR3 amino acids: CASRSQGQTYEQYF. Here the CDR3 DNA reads TGTGCCAGCAGGTCACAGGGACAGACCTACGAGCAGTACTTC.

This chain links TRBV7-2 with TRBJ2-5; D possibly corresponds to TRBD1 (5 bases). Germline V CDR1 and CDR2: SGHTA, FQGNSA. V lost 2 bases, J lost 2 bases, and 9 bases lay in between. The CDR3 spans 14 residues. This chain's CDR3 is CASSLSNRQETQYF. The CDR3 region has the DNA TGTGCCAGCAGCTTAAGTAACAGGCAAGAGACCCAGTACTTC.

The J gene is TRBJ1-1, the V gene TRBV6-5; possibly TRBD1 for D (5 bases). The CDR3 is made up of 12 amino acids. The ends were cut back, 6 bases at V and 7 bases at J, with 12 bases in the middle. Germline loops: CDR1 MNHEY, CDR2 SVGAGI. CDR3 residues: CASSLGGSEAFF. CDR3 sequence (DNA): TGTGCCAGCAGCCTGGGGGGTAGTGAAGCTTTCTTT.

The CDR3 loop is CASSEYGGVTNRGGYTF. In DNA form, the CDR3 reads TGTGCCAGCAGTGAATATGGAGGGGTGACCAATCGGGGTGGCTACACCTTC. J is TRBJ1-2 and V is TRBV25-1; TRBD1 might be the D (5 bases). Trimming pared 0 bases from V and 7 bases from J, leaving 21 bases between. CDR1 and CDR2 from the germline V gene are MGHDK and SYGVNS. There are 17 residues in the CDR3.

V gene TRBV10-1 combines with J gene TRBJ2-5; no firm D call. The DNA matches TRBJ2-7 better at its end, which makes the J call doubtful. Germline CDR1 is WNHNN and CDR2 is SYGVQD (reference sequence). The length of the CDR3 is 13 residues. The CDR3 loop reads CASSSELRNEQYF. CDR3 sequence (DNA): TGCGCCAGCAGCAGTGAACTAAGGAACGAGCAGTACTTC.

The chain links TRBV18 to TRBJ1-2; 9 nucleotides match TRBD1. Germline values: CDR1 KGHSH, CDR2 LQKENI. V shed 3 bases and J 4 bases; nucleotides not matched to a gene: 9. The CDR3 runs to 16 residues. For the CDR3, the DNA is TGTGCCAGCTCACCGGGACAGGGTAGCGGAGTCTATGGCTACACCTTC. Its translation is CASSPGQGSGVYGYTF.

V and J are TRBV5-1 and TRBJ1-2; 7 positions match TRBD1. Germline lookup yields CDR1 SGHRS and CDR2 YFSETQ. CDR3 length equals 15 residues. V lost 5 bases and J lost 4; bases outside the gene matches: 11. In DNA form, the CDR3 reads TGCGCCAGCAGTTTTGGGACAGCCCGGGTCTATGGCTACACCTTC. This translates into CASSFGTARVYGYTF.

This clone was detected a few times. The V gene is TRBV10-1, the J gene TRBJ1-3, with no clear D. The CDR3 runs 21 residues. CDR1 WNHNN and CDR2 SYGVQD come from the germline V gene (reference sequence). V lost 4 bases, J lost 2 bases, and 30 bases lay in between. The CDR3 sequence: CASSGPKPGEQTPLAGNTIYF. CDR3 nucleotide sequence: TGCGCCAGCAGTGGGCCAAAACCGGGAGAGCAAACGCCGCTGGCTGGAAACACCATATATTTT.

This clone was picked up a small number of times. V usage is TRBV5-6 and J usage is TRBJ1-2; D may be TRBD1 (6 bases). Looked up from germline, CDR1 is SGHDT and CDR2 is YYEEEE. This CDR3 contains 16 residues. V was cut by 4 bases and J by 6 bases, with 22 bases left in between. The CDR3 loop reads CASSHQTGDKWHGYTF. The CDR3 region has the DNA TGTGCCAGCAGCCACCAGACAGGAGATAAATGGCATGGCTACACCTTC.

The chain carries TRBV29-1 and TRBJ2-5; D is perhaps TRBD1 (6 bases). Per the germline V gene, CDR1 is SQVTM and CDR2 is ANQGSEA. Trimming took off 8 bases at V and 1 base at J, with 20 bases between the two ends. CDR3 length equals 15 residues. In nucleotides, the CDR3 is TGCAGCACCACAGATACAGGCAGGGGCCAAGAGACCCAGTACTTC. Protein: CSTTDTGRGQETQYF.

Here the CDR3 reads CASSEVGHPSGYTF. In DNA, the CDR3 is TGTGCCAGCAGTGAAGTGGGCCACCCGTCGGGCTACACCTTC. The chain couples TRBV6-1 to TRBJ1-2; D remains ambiguous. CDR3 length equals 14 residues. Germline CDR1 and CDR2: MNHNS and SASEGT. Trimming removed 1 base at V and 8 bases at J, with 14 bases between.

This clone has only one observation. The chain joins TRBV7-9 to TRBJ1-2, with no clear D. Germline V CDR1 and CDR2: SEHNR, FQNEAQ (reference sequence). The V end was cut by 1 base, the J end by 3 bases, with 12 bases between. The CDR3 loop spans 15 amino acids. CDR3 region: CASSLEEGLDYGYTF. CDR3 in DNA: TGTGCCAGCAGCTTAGAGGAGGGCCTGGACTATGGCTACACCTTC.

In DNA, the CDR3 is TGTGCCTCAAGAGACCCAGGGAAGACCTATGGCTACACCTTC. It encodes CASRDPGKTYGYTF. The V and J genes are TRBV30 and TRBJ1-2; D possibly corresponds to TRBD1 (5 bases). Germline V gene lookup returns CDR1 GTSNPN and CDR2 SVGIG (reference sequence). V lost 7 bases and J 4 bases, leaving 19 bases between the germline ends. There are 14 residues in the CDR3.

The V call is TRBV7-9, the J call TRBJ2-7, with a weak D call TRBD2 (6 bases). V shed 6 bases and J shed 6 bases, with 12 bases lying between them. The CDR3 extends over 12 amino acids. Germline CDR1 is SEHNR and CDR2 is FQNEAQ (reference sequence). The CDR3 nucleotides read TGTGCCAGCAGACTAGGAGGGTCCGAGCAGTACTTC. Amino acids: CASRLGGSEQYF. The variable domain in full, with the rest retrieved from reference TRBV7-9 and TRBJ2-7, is DTGVSQNPRHKITKRGQNVTFRCDPISEHNRLYWYRQTLGQGPEFLTYFQNEAQLEKSRLLSDRFSAERPKGSFSTLEIQRTEQGDSAMYLCASRLGGSEQYFGPGTRLTVT.

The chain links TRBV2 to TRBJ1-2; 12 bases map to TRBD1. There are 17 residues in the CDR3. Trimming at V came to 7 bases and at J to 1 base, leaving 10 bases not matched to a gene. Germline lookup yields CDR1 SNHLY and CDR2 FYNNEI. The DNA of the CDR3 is TGTGCCAGCATCCTCGGGACAGGGGGCCGGGATAACTATGGCTACACCTTC. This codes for CASILGTGGRDNYGYTF.

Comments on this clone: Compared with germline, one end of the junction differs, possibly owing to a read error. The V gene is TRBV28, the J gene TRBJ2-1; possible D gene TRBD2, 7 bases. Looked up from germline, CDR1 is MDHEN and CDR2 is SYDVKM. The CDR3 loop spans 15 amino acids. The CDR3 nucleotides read TGTGCCAGCGGTTTGGTACGGGGGGCGTACAATGAGCAGTTCTTC. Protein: CASGLVRGAYNEQFF.